Here is one TCR beta chain with its context. Its matching antigen is unknown. The CDR3 contains 13 residues. The germline V gene has CDR1 DFQATT and CDR2 SNEGSKA (reference sequence). Using a J-beta primer mix together with a sample-barcoded 5' primer, a second PCR was run for about 6 to 11 cycles. MiXCR, run by TCRdb on the 5' RACE reads, gives a single entry per CDR3 protein. The sample has 630,000 or so distinct CDR3 sequences; roughly 32% are singletons. The sample originates from a study of blood T cells in healthy people across ages. Broader study findings: Naive CD4+ cells and diversity were both higher in long-lived donors than in aged donors.

Sequencing was carried out using blood. This sequence joins TRBV20-1 and TRBJ2-7; 10 positions match TRBD2. This TCR derives from a woman of 80 years or more in good health. This CDR3 is CSFRASGGWGQYF. The CDR3 DNA follows: TGCAGCTTTCGGGCTAGCGGGGGTTGGGGGCAGTACTTC.